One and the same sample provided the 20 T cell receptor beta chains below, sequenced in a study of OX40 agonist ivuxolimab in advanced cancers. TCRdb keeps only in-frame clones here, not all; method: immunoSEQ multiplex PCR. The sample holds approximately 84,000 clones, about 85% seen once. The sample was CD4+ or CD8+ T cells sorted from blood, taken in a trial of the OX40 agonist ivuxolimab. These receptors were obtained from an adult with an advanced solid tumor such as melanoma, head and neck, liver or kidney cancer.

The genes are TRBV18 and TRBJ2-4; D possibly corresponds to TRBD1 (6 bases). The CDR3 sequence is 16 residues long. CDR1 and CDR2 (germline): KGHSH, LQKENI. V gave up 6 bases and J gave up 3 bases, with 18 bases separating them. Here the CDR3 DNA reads TGTGCCAGCTCCCGCAGTCAGGGGATCGGCAAAAACATTCAGTACTTC. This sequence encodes CASSRSQGIGKNIQYF. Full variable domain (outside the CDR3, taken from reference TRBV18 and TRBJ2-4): NAGVMQNPRHLVRRRGQEARLRCSPMKGHSHVYWYRQLPEEGLKFMVYLQKENIIDESGMPKERFSAEFPKEGPSILRIQQVVRGDSAAYFCASSRSQGIGKNIQYFGAGTRLSVL.

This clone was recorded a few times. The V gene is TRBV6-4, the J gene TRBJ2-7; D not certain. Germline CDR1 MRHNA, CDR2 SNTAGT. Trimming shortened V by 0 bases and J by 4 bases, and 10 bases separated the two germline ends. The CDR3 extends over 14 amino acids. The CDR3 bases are TGTGCCAGCAGTGACTCGAAAGACAAATACGAGCAGTACTTC. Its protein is CASSDSKDKYEQYF.

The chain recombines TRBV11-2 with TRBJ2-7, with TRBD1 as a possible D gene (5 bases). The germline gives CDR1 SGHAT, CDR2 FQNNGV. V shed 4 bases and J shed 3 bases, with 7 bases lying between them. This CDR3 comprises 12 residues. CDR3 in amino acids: CASSWGIYEQYF. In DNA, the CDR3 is TGTGCCAGCAGCTGGGGCATCTACGAGCAGTACTTC.

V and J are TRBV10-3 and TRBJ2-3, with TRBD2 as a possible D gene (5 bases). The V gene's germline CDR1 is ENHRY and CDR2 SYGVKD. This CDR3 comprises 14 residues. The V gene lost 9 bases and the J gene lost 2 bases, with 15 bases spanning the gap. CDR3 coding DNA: TGTGCCATACGCCCCCAGCGGATCACAGATACGCAGTATTTT. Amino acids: CAIRPQRITDTQYF.

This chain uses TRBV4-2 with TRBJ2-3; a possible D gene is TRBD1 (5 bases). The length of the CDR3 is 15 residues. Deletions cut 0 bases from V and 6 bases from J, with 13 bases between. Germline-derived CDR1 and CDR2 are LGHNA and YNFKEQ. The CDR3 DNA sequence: TGTGCCAGCAGCCAAGATGAGCAGGGTTGGGATACGCAGTATTTT. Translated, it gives CASSQDEQGWDTQYF.

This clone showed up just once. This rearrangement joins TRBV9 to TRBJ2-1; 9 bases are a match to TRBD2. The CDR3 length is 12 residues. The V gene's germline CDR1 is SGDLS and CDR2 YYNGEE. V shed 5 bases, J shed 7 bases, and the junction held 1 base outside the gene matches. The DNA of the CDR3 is TGTGCCAGCAGGGGACTAGCTAATGAGCAGTTCTTC. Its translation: CASRGLANEQFF. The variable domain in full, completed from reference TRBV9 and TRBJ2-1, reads DSGVTQTPKHLITATGQRVTLRCSPRSGDLSVYWYQQSLDQGLQFLIQYYNGEERAKGNILERFSAQQFPDLHSELNLSSLELGDSALYFCASRGLANEQFFGPGTRLTVL.

The CDR3 bases are TGCAGCGTTCGACAGGGAAACACTGAAGCTTTCTTT. It codes for CSVRQGNTEAFF. V usage is TRBV29-1 and J usage is TRBJ1-1, with 7 nucleotides matching TRBD1. Germline V gene lookup returns CDR1 SQVTM and CDR2 ANQGSEA. Germline trimming cut 5 bases from V and 2 bases from J; bases unmatched to any gene: 2. The CDR3 totals 12 residues.

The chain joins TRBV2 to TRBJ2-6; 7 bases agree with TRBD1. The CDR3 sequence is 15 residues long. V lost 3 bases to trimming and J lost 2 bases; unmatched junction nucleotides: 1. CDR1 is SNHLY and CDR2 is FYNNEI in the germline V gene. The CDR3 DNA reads TGTGCCAGCAGTGACGACAGGGCTGGGGCCAACGTCCTGACTTTC. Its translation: CASSDDRAGANVLTF.

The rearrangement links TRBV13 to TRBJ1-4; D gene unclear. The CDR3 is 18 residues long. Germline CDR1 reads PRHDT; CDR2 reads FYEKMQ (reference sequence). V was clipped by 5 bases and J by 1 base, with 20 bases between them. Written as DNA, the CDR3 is TGTGCCAGCAGCCGCCGGACGGGTTTGGGAAGAACTAATGAAAAACTGTTTTTT. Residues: CASSRRTGLGRTNEKLFF.

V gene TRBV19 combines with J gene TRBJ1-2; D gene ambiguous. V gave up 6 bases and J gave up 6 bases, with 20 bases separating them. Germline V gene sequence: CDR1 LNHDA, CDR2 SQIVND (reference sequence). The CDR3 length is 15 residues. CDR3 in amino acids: CASRRLRVLEDGYTF. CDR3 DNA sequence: TGTGCCAGTAGGCGTTTAAGGGTGCTGGAAGATGGCTACACCTTC.

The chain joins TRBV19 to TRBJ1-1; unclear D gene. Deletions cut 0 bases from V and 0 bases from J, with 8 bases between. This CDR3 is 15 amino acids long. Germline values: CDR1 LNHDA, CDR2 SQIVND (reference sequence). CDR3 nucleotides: TGTGCCAGTAGTATAGACTTGGGCCTGAACACTGAAGCTTTCTTT. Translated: CASSIDLGLNTEAFF.

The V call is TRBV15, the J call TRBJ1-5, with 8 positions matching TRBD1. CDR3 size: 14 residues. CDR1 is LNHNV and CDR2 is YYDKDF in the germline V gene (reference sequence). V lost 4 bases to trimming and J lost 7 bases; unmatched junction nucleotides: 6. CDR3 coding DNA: TGTGCCACCAGCACCACAGGGGGATCGCAGCCCCAGCATTTT. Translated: CATSTTGGSQPQHF.

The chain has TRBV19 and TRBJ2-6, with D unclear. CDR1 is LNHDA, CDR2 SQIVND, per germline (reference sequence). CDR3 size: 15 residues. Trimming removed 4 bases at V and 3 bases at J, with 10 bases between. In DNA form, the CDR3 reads TGTGCCAGTAGTACCACGTTGGTTGGGGCCAACGTCCTGACTTTC. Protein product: CASSTTLVGANVLTF.

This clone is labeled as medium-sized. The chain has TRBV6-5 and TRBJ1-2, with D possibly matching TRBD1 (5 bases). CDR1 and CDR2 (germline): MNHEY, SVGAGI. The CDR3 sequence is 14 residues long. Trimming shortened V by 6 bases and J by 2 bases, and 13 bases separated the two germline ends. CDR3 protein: CASRPGTGNYGYTF. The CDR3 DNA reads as TGTGCCAGCAGGCCCGGTACAGGCAACTATGGCTACACCTTC.

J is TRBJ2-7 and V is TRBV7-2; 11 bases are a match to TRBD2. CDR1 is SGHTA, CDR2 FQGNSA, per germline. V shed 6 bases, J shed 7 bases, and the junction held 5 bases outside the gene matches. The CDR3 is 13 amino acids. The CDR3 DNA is TGTGCCAGCAGTAGCGGGAGGGCAAGAGAGCAGTACTTC. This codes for CASSSGRAREQYF. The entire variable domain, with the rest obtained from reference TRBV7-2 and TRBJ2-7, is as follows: GAGVSQSPSNKVTEKGKDVELRCDPISGHTALYWYRQSLGQGLEFLIYFQGNSAPDKSGLPSDRFSAERTGGSVSTLTIQRTQQEDSAVYLCASSSGRAREQYFGPGTRLTVT.

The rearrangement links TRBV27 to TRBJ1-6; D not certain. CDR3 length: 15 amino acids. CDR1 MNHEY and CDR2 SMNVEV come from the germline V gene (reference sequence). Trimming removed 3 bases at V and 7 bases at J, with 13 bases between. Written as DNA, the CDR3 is TGTGCCAGCAGTTTTAACCCTGGATCGAATTCACCCCTCCACTTT. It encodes CASSFNPGSNSPLHF.

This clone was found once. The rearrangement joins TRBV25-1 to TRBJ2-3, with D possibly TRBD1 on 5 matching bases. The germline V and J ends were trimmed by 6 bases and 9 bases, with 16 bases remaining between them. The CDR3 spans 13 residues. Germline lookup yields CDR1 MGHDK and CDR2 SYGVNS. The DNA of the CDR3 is TGTGCCAGCAGATCGGCAGGGCCGGCCACGCAGTATTTT. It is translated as CASRSAGPATQYF. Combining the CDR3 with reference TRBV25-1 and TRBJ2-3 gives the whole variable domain EADIYQTPRYLVIGTGKKITLECSQTMGHDKMYWYQQDPGMELHLIHYSYGVNSTEKGDLSSESTVSRIRTEHFPLTLESARPSHTSQYLCASRSAGPATQYFGPGTRLTVL.

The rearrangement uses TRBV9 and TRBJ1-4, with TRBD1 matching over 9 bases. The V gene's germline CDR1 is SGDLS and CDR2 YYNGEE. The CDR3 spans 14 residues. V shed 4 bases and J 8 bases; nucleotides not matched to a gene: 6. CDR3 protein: CASSTGQGSEKLFF. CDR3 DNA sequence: TGTGCCAGCAGCACGGGACAGGGATCAGAAAAACTGTTTTTT.

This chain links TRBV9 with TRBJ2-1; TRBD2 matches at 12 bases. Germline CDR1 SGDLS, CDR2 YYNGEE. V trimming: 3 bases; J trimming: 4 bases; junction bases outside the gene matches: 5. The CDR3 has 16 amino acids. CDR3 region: CASSAELAGGYNEQFF. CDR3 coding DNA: TGTGCCAGCAGCGCCGAACTAGCGGGGGGATACAATGAGCAGTTCTTC.

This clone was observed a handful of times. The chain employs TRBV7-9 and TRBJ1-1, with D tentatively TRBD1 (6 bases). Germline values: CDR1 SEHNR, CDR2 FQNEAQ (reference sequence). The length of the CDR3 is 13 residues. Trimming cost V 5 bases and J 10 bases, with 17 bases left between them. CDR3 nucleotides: TGTGCCAGCAGCCCCGGGGGCCAGTCCGTAGCTTTCTTT. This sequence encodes CASSPGGQSVAFF.